This is a list of T cell receptor beta chains from one sample in a study of cytomegalovirus exposure and HLA in healthy donors. Produced via immunoSEQ multiplex PCR; TCRdb's table is partial and in-frame only. The sample carries some 110,000 clones, about 80% recorded once. The sequenced sample was PBMCs. These receptors came from a man aged 40-55 years in good health and CMV-seronegative. Each CDR3 is given with its conserved first and last residue. D genes are given only for firm matches. Clone size, where shown, is once, few, many, or a class for clones that have expanded.

D: NA
size: NA
J: TRBJ2-3
V: TRBV13
DNA: TGTGCCAGCAGCGAACAGGGGGGGTCCACAGATACGCAGTATTTT
CDR3: CASSEQGGSTDTQYF

D: NA
size: NA
J: TRBJ1-5
V: TRBV6-1
DNA: TGTGCCAGCAGTAGCCCCAACCAGCCCCAGCATTTT
CDR3: CASSSPNQPQHF

D: NA
size: NA
J: TRBJ1-2
V: TRBV6-6
DNA: TGTGCCACCTTCTTAGGGCCAGGGAAGGATGGCTACACCTTC
CDR3: CATFLGPGKDGYTF

D: NA
size: NA
J: TRBJ1-1
V: TRBV20-1
DNA: TGCAGTGCTAGAGACGAACAGGAAGCTTTCTTT
CDR3: CSARDEQEAFF

D: NA
size: few
J: TRBJ2-5
V: TRBV27
DNA: TGTGCCACCAGAGCCGGGGTGGCGACCCAGTACTTC
CDR3: CATRAGVATQYF

D: TRBD1
size: NA
J: TRBJ1-6
V: TRBV28
DNA: TGTGCCAGCAGTTTACGACAGGGTAATTCACCCCTCCACTTT
CDR3: CASSLRQGNSPLHF

D: TRBD2
size: NA
J: TRBJ2-3
V: TRBV28
DNA: TGTGCCAGCAGCAGCGGGGGGGCCGGGTCAGATACGCAGTATTTT
CDR3: CASSSGGAGSDTQYF

D: TRBD2
size: once
J: TRBJ2-3
V: TRBV6-5
DNA: TGTGCCAGCAGCCCTGGGGCGGGGGGTCCTACGCAGTATTTT
CDR3: CASSPGAGGPTQYF

D: TRBD1
size: NA
J: TRBJ1-2
V: TRBV28
DNA: TGTGCCAGCAGACAATACCTGGGACAGGGGTCTGGCTACACCTTC
CDR3: CASRQYLGQGSGYTF

D: NA
size: NA
J: TRBJ2-7
V: TRBV7-3
DNA: TGTGCCAGCAGCCCCCAGACAGCGATCGGCTCCTACGAGCAGTACTTC
CDR3: CASSPQTAIGSYEQYF

D: TRBD2
size: NA
J: TRBJ2-7
V: TRBV4-3
DNA: TGCGCCAGCAGCCGAACCGGGACTAGCGGGGGGGCTAGGTCCTACGAGCAGTACTTC
CDR3: CASSRTGTSGGARSYEQYF

D: NA
size: NA
J: TRBJ2-3
V: TRBV11-2
DNA: TGTGCCAGCAGTCAGGGCACAGATACGCAGTATTTT
CDR3: CASSQGTDTQYF

D: NA
size: NA
J: TRBJ2-5
V: TRBV20-1
DNA: TGCAGTGCTAGAGTTAAAGAGACCCAGTACTTC
CDR3: CSARVKETQYF

D: NA
size: once
J: TRBJ1-2
V: TRBV10-3
DNA: TGTGCCATCATGGGCAGCTCGGACTATGGCTACACCTTC
CDR3: CAIMGSSDYGYTF

D: TRBD2
size: few
J: TRBJ2-5
V: TRBV7-2
DNA: TGTGCCAGCAGCTTAGCGGGGGGGTCACAAGAGACCCAGTACTTC
CDR3: CASSLAGGSQETQYF

D: TRBD1
size: NA
J: TRBJ1-1
V: TRBV19
DNA: TGTGCCAGCACCCTAACCCAGTACGGGACAGACACTGAAGCTTTCTTT
CDR3: CASTLTQYGTDTEAFF

D: TRBD2
size: NA
J: TRBJ2-4
V: TRBV13
DNA: TGTGCCAGCAGCTTAAGAGCGGGGGGGAAAAACATTCAGTACTTC
CDR3: CASSLRAGGKNIQYF

D: TRBD1
size: NA
J: TRBJ1-1
V: TRBV7-9
DNA: TGTGCCAGCAGCTTCCAGCCGGGACAGGGAACCACTGAAGCTTTCTTT
CDR3: CASSFQPGQGTTEAFF

D: NA
size: NA
J: TRBJ2-1
V: TRBV30
DNA: TGTGCCTGGAGAGTGGGAGCCTCGAGCTCCTACAATGAGCAGTTCTTC
CDR3: CAWRVGASSSYNEQFF

D: TRBD1
size: NA
J: TRBJ2-7
V: TRBV7-9
DNA: TGTGCCAGCAGCTCGGACAGGGGGTCCCACGAGCAGTACTTC
CDR3: CASSSDRGSHEQYF

D: TRBD2
size: NA
J: TRBJ2-1
V: TRBV4-2
DNA: TGTGCCAGCAGCCAAGCCCGCGGGGGAACTTACAATGAGCAGTTCTTC
CDR3: CASSQARGGTYNEQFF

D: NA
size: NA
J: TRBJ2-7
V: TRBV7-9
DNA: TGTGCCAGCAGCGGGAGGGGGAACCACGAGCAGTACTTC
CDR3: CASSGRGNHEQYF

D: NA
size: NA
J: TRBJ1-2
V: TRBV7-2
DNA: TGTGCCAGCAGCCCAGGACAGATCTATGGCTACACCTTC
CDR3: CASSPGQIYGYTF

D: NA
size: NA
J: TRBJ1-1
V: TRBV9
DNA: TGTGCCAGCAGCCCAGGAGGGCGGGGGGCGAGGTCGAGGACTGAAGCTTTCTTT
CDR3: CASSPGGRGARSRTEAFF

D: NA
size: NA
J: TRBJ1-5
V: TRBV9
DNA: TGTGCCAGCAGAAAGTGCCAGGCCGACAATCAGCCCCAGCATTTT
CDR3: CASRKCQADNQPQHF

D: TRBD2
size: NA
J: TRBJ2-1
V: TRBV11-1
DNA: TGTGCCAGCAGCTCCTCTAGCGGGGGTCTCTATGAGCAGTTCTTC
CDR3: CASSSSSGGLYEQFF

D: NA
size: NA
J: TRBJ2-3
V: TRBV29-1
DNA: TGCAGCGTTGAAGAGGGGAGGAGACCCGATACGCAGTATTTT
CDR3: CSVEEGRRPDTQYF

D: TRBD1
size: NA
J: TRBJ2-7
V: TRBV5-5
DNA: TGTGCCAGCAGCTGGGGGGGACAGGGGCCCTACGAGCAGTACTTC
CDR3: CASSWGGQGPYEQYF

D: NA
size: NA
J: TRBJ2-7
V: TRBV19
DNA: TGTGCCAGTAGTCCTCAGGGCTACGAGCAGTACTTC
CDR3: CASSPQGYEQYF

D: NA
size: few
J: TRBJ1-2
V: TRBV9
DNA: TGTGCCAGCAGCGTAGTTGCGGCAGCATATGGCTACACCTTC
CDR3: CASSVVAAAYGYTF

D: NA
size: NA
J: TRBJ1-4
V: TRBV7-9
DNA: TGTGCCAGCCACACAGGGTCTATTCGTGAAAAACTGTTTTTT
CDR3: CASHTGSIREKLFF

D: NA
size: NA
J: TRBJ1-1
V: TRBV14
DNA: TGTGCCAGCAGCCACGCGAAGGGAATGGACAGAGACACTGAAGCTTTCTTT
CDR3: CASSHAKGMDRDTEAFF